This record looks at one TCR beta chain sequence and its context. The antigen remains unidentified. The CDR3 is made up of 17 amino acids. The V end lost 2 bases, the J end lost 3 bases, and 18 bases lay between the germline ends. Germline values: CDR1 SGDLS, CDR2 YYNGEE. This specimen comes from a study of T-cell reconstitution after alpha-beta-depleted transplantation in children. General study points: Reportedly, alpha-beta T cells present about two months post-transplant originated from several hundred expanded clones of graft origin. Certain patients had high TCRbeta diversity at day 60, and it came from recipient T cells and thymic progenitors that survived.

A library of TCRbeta sequences, prepared with unique molecular identifiers, was generated. TCRdb re-called the PCR reads through MiXCR, storing one row per CDR3 protein. The sample has approximately 350,000 distinct CDR3 sequences, around 15% seen once. Sequencing used PBMCs, mostly from graft donor cells, obtained 360 days after TCRalphabeta/CD19-depleted stem cell transplant. The TCR comes from a male patient between 2 and 10 years old who had a stem cell transplant for acute lymphoblastic leukemia, so the T cells may come from the graft donor. The rearrangement links TRBV9 to TRBJ2-1; D unresolved. CDR3 sequence reads: CASSVSYPELSYNEQFF. CDR3 DNA: TGTGCCAGCAGCGTTTCGTACCCGGAGCTTAGCTACAATGAGCAGTTCTTC.